This T cell receptor beta chain was identified in a study of blood T cell repertoires in COVID-19. Across the whole study: COVID-19 samples collected from the United States, Italy and Spain covered acute and convalescent phases.

Germline assignment: CDR1 MNHEY and CDR2 SVGAGI. This CDR3 region has 15 residues. The V and J ends lost 7 bases and 8 bases, in that order; junction bases with no gene match: 11. Original processing methods: Using reference gene primer amplification, nucleated cell counts were estimated. Some clones are missing from TCRdb's copy, which holds only in-frame ones; the method was immunoSEQ multiplex PCR. That table furnishes V, J and clone size, whereas the DNA furnished D and trimming. The table includes around 200,000 clones, about 85% detected once. The rearrangement links TRBV6-5 to TRBJ2-2; 9 nucleotides match TRBD2. This receptor was taken from a middle-aged man with acute or convalescent COVID-19. The source material was peripheral blood. This chain's CDR3 is CASTFSGGDMGELFF. The CDR3 nucleotides are TGTGCCAGCACTTTTAGCGGGGGTGATATGGGGGAGCTGTTTTTT.